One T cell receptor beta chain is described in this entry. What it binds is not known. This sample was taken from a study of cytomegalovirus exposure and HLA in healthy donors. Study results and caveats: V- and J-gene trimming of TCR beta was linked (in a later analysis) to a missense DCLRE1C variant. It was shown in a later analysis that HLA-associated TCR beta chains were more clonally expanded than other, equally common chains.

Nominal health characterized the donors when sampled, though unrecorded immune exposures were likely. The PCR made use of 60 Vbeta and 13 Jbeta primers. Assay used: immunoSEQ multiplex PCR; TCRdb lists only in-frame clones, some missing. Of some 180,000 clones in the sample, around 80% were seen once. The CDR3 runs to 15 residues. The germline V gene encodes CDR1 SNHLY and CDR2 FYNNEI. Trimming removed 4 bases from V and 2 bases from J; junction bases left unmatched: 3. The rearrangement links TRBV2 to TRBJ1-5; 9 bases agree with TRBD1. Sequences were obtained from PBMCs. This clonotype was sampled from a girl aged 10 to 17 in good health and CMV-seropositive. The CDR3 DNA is TGTGCCAGCAGTGCGCACAGGGGGCGCAATCAGCCCCAGCATTTT. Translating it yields CASSAHRGRNQPQHF.